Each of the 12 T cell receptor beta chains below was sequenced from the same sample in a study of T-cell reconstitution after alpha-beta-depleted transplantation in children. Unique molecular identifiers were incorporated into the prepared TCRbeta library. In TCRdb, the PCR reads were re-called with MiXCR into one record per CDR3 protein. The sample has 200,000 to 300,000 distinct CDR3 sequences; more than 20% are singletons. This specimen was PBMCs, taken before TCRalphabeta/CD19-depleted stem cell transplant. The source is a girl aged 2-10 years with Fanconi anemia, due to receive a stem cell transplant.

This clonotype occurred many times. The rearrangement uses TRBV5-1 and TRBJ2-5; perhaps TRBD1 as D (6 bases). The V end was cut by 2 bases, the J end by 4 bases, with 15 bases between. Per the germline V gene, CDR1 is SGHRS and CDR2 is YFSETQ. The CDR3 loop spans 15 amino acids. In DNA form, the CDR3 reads TGCGCCAGCAGCTTTACAGGGAAAATAGGAGAGACCCAGTACTTC. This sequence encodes CASSFTGKIGETQYF.

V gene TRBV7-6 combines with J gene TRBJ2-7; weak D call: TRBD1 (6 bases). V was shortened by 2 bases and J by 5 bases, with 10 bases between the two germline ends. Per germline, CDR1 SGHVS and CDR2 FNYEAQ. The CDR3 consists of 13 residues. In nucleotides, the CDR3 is TGTGCCAGCAGCTTAAAGTCAGGGGACGAGCAGTACTTC. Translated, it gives CASSLKSGDEQYF.

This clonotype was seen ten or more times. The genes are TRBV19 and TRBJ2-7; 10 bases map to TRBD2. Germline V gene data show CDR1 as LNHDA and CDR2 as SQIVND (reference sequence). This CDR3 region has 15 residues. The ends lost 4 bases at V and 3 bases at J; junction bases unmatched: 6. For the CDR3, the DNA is TGTGCCAGTAGTACCTCTAGCGGGAGCGGCTACGAGCAGTACTTC. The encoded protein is CASSTSSGSGYEQYF.

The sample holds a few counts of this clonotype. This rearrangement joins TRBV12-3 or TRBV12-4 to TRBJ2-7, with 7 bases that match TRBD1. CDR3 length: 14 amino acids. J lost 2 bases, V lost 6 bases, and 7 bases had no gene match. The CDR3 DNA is TGTGCCAGCAGGTCGACAGGGTTTACCTACGAGCAGTACTTC. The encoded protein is CASRSTGFTYEQYF.

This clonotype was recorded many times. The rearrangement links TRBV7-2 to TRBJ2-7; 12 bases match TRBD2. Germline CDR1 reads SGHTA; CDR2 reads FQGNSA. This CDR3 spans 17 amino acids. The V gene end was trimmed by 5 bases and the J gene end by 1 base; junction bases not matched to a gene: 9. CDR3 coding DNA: TGTGCCAGCAGCATTTCATCACTAGCGGGGGGTTCCTACGAGCAGTACTTC. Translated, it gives CASSISSLAGGSYEQYF.

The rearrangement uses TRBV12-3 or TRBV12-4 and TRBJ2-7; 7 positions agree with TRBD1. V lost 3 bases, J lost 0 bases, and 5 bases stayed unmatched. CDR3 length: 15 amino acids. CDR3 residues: CASSFHRGGSYEQYF. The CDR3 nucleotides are TGTGCCAGCAGTTTCCACAGGGGCGGCTCCTACGAGCAGTACTTC.

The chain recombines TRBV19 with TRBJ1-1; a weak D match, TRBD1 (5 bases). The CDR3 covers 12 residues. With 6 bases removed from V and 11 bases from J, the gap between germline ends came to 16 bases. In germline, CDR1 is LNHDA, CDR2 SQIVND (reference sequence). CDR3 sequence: CASSSGGFVAFF. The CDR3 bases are TGTGCCAGTAGCTCTGGGGGTTTCGTGGCTTTCTTT.

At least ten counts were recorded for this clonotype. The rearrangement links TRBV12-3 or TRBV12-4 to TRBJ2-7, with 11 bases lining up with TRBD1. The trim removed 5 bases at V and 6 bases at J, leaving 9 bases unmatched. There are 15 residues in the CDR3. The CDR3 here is CASSITGTGGTEQYF. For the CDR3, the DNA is TGTGCCAGCAGTATCACCGGGACAGGGGGTACCGAGCAGTACTTC.

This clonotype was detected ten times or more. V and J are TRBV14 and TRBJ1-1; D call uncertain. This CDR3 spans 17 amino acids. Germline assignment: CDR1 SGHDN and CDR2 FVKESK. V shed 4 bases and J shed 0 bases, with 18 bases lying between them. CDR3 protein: CASSPYSNRLMNTEAFF. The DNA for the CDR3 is TGTGCCAGCAGCCCCTATTCGAACAGATTGATGAACACTGAAGCTTTCTTT.

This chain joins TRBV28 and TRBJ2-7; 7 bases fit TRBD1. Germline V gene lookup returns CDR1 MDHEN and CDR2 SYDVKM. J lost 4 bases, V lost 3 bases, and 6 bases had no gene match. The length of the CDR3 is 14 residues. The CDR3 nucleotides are TGTGCCAGCAGTTTGGCCCCCAGGGGGTACGAGCAGTACTTC. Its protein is CASSLAPRGYEQYF.

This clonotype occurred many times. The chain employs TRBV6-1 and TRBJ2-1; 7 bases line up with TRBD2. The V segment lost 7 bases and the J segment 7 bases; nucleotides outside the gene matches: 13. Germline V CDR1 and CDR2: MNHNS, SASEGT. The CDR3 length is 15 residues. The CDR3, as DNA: TGTGCCAGCACCAAAACTAGCGAGAAGAGGAATGAGCAGTTCTTC. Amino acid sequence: CASTKTSEKRNEQFF.

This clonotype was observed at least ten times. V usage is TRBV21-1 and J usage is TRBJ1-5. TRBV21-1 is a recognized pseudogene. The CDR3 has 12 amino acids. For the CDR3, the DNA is TGTGCCAGCAGCAATAGCAATCAGCCCCAGCATTTT. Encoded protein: CASSNSNQPQHF.